The 13 T cell receptor beta chains below come from one sample, sequenced in a study of cytomegalovirus exposure and HLA in healthy donors. The PCR had 60 Vbeta and 13 Jbeta primers. TCRdb keeps only in-frame clones here, not all; method: immunoSEQ multiplex PCR. The repertoire holds approximately 200,000 clones, with around 86% as singletons. Sample: PBMCs. The receptor set was obtained from a woman between 45 and 65 years old in good health and CMV-seropositive.

V is TRBV29-1 and J is TRBJ2-1; possible D gene TRBD2, 5 bases. Trimming took 5 bases from V and 4 from J, leaving 12 bases between them. CDR3 length: 13 amino acids. The V gene's germline CDR1 is SQVTM and CDR2 ANQGSEA. The CDR3 DNA reads TGCAGCGTTAGGCTAGCAGGATACAATGAGCAGTTCTTC. It is translated as CSVRLAGYNEQFF.

The chain has TRBV2 and TRBJ2-4, with a possible D match to TRBD2 (5 bases). V lost 1 base and J 12 bases, leaving 10 bases between the germline ends. Germline V lookup: CDR1 SNHLY, CDR2 FYNNEI. The CDR3 runs 12 residues. The CDR3 DNA follows: TGTGCCAGCAGTGAAGTTGCGGGCAGTCAGTACTTC. Translation: CASSEVAGSQYF.

The rearrangement uses TRBV27 and TRBJ2-7; the D gene is possibly TRBD2 (6 bases). CDR3 length: 20 amino acids. The germline V gene encodes CDR1 MNHEY and CDR2 SMNVEV (reference sequence). The V end lost 3 bases, the J end lost 2 bases, and 29 bases lay between the germline ends. The CDR3 DNA follows: TGTGCCAGCAGTTTGGGGACTGGTTGGGCACTTCCACCCCCAACCTACGAGCAGTACTTC. Its protein is CASSLGTGWALPPPTYEQYF.

For the CDR3, the DNA is TGTGCCAGCTCACCAGGGCGGGAGTACGGGGAGCTGTTTTTT. This sequence encodes CASSPGREYGELFF. V usage is TRBV18 and J usage is TRBJ2-2; 7 bases are a match to TRBD2. The CDR3 consists of 14 residues. The germline V gene encodes CDR1 KGHSH and CDR2 LQKENI. V lost 2 bases and J lost 7; bases outside the gene matches: 4. Looking up the rest from reference TRBV18 and TRBJ2-2 gives the full variable domain: NAGVMQNPRHLVRRRGQEARLRCSPMKGHSHVYWYRQLPEEGLKFMVYLQKENIIDESGMPKERFSAEFPKEGPSILRIQQVVRGDSAAYFCASSPGREYGELFFGEGSRLTVL.

V and J are TRBV30 and TRBJ2-5; 7 bases fit TRBD2. Germline values: CDR1 GTSNPN, CDR2 SVGIG (reference sequence). The CDR3 length is 14 residues. The junction had 6 bases not matched to a gene; V was cut back by 1 base and J by 4 bases. This CDR3 is CAWSDAGVTETQYF. The DNA of the CDR3 is TGTGCCTGGAGTGATGCGGGAGTCACAGAGACCCAGTACTTC.

The DNA for the CDR3 is TGCGCCAGCAGTGAGGACGGGAGGGCAAGGGTAAGGGCCAATGAGCAGTTCTTC. This codes for CASSEDGRARVRANEQFF. The genes are TRBV10-1 and TRBJ2-1, with 8 bases lining up with TRBD2. This CDR3 is 18 amino acids long. V shed 2 bases, J shed 6 bases, and the junction held 15 bases outside the gene matches. Germline CDR1 is WNHNN and CDR2 is SYGVQD (reference sequence).

Comment on this clone: This specimen includes other DNA sequences encoding the same CDR3. This sequence joins TRBV6-5 and TRBJ2-7; TRBD1 matches 11 bases. The V gene end was trimmed by 5 bases and the J gene end by 2 bases; junction bases not matched to a gene: 2. The CDR3 has 14 residues. The germline V gene has CDR1 MNHEY and CDR2 SVGAGI. The CDR3 DNA follows: TGTGCCAGCAGTAGGGGACAGGGGGCCTACGAGCAGTACTTC. It yields the protein CASSRGQGAYEQYF.

V gene TRBV5-1 combines with J gene TRBJ2-3; 9 positions match TRBD1. The V gene's germline CDR1 is SGHRS and CDR2 YFSETQ. V dropped 4 bases and J dropped 0; count of bases not matched to a gene: 12. The CDR3 contains 18 residues. The CDR3 sequence: CASSRSTGTGTSTDTQYF. The CDR3 nucleotides read TGCGCCAGCAGCAGATCTACCGGGACAGGGACTAGCACAGATACGCAGTATTTT.

This rearrangement joins TRBV30 to TRBJ2-1, with TRBD2 identical over 7 bases. V was clipped by 7 bases and J by 6 bases; unmatched bases: 6. In germline, CDR1 is GTSNPN, CDR2 SVGIG (reference sequence). The CDR3 has 12 residues. The CDR3 DNA sequence: TGTGCCTCCGCTGGCGGGGGCAATGAGCAGTTCTTC. Its protein product is CASAGGGNEQFF.

The chain has TRBV5-4 and TRBJ2-2, with 13 nucleotides matching TRBD2. This CDR3 comprises 17 residues. Trimming removed 5 bases from V and 4 bases from J; junction bases left unmatched: 8. From germline, CDR1 is SGHNT and CDR2 YYREEE (reference sequence). The chain's CDR3 is CASSPGTSGKGTGELFF. As DNA, the CDR3 is TGTGCCAGCAGTCCGGGGACTAGCGGGAAAGGCACCGGGGAGCTGTTTTTT. Complete variable domain (other parts from reference TRBV5-4 and TRBJ2-2): ETGVTQSPTHLIKTRGQQVTLRCSSQSGHNTVSWYQQALGQGPQFIFQYYREEENGRGNFPPRFSGLQFPNYSSELNVNALELDDSALYLCASSPGTSGKGTGELFFGEGSRLTVL.

The chain carries TRBV28 and TRBJ2-7; 7 nucleotides line up with TRBD2. The J segment lost 1 base and the V segment lost 5 bases, leaving 5 bases of the junction unmatched. This CDR3 contains 14 residues. CDR1 MDHEN and CDR2 SYDVKM come from the germline V gene. The DNA for the CDR3 is TGTGCCAGCAGTATGTCCGGGGGGTCCTACGAGCAGTACTTC. It encodes CASSMSGGSYEQYF. Drawing the rest from reference TRBV28 and TRBJ2-7, the complete variable domain is DVKVTQSSRYLVKRTGEKVFLECVQDMDHENMFWYRQDPGLGLRLIYFSYDVKMKEKGDIPEGYSVSREKKERFSLILESASTNQTSMYLCASSMSGGSYEQYFGPGTRLTVT.

In regard to this clone: Other DNA sequences in the sample encode the same CDR3. As DNA, the CDR3 is TGTGCCAGCAGCCTAGAGGGACAGGCCTATGGCTACACCTTC. It yields the protein CASSLEGQAYGYTF. The chain couples TRBV7-2 to TRBJ1-2, with 8 nucleotides matching TRBD1. Trimming removed 5 bases from V and 4 bases from J; junction bases left unmatched: 6. The length of the CDR3 is 14 residues. CDR1 SGHTA and CDR2 FQGNSA come from the germline V gene.

The chain links TRBV6-5 to TRBJ2-5; 11 bases agree with TRBD1. CDR1 is MNHEY, CDR2 SVGAGI, per germline. The CDR3 has 14 amino acids. Trimming took 6 bases from V and 5 from J; bases not matched to a gene: 5. For the CDR3, the DNA is TGTGCCAGCAGACGGACAGGGGGCTTGGAGACCCAGTACTTC. Its protein is CASRRTGGLETQYF.